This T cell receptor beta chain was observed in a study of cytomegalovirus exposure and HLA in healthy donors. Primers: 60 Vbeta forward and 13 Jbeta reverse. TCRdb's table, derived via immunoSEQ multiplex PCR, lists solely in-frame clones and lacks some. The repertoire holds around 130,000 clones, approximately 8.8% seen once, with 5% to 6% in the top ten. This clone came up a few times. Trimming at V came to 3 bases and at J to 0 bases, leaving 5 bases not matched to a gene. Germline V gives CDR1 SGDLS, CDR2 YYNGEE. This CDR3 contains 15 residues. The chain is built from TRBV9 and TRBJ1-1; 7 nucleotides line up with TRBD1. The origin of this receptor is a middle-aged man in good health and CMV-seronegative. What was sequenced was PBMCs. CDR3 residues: CASSATGALNTEAFF. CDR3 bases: TGTGCCAGCAGCGCCACAGGGGCGCTGAACACTGAAGCTTTCTTT.